This T cell receptor (beta chain) is from a study of human T cells and chemical hapten exposure. With 5 bases clipped from V and 10 bases from J, the junction kept 10 bases outside the gene matches. Germline V gene sequence: CDR1 SGHTA, CDR2 FQGNSA. This CDR3 is built from 15 residues. The sample's time point: pre-sensitization, week 0. Treatment noted: therapeutic diphenylcyclopropenone sensitization with weekly scalp DPC. From the RACE reads, TCRdb called clonotypes with MiXCR, one entry per CDR3 protein. Here the sample spans 150,000 to 200,000 distinct CDR3 sequences, roughly 30% being singletons.

The sequencing used whole blood, collected in connection with sensitization to the hapten diphenylcyclopropenone (DPC). V is TRBV7-2 and J is TRBJ1-6, with 8 bases identical to TRBD1. The TCR originated in a woman in her thirties with alopecia areata. Some clones in this sample may be carry-over from other donors' samples. The CDR3 DNA follows: TGTGCCAGCAGCGCCAGCGGACAGGGAACCTCACCCCTCCACTTT. The encoded protein is CASSASGQGTSPLHF. Full variable domain (remainder filled in from reference TRBV7-2 and TRBJ1-6): GAGVSQSPSNKVTEKGKDVELRCDPISGHTALYWYRQSLGQGLEFLIYFQGNSAPDKSGLPSDRFSAERTGGSVSTLTIQRTQQEDSAVYLCASSASGQGTSPLHFGNGTRLTVT.